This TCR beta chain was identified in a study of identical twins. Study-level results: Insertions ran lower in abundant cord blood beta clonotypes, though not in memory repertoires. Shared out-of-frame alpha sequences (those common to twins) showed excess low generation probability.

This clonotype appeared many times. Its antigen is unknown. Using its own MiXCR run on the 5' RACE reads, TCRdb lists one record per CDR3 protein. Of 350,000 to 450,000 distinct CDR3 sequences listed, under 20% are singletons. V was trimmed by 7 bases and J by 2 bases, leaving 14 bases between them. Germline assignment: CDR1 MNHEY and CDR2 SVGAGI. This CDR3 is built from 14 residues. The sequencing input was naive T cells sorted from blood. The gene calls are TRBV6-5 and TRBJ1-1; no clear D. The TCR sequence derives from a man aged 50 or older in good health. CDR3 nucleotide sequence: TGTGCCAGCATTTCCATACAGTTAAACACTGAAGCTTTCTTT. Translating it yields CASISIQLNTEAFF.